A single sample gave rise to the 18 T cell receptor beta chains below, sequenced in a study of shared clonotypes between healthy human individuals. TCRdb keeps only in-frame clones here, not all; method: immunoSEQ multiplex PCR. The top ten clones hold approximately 0.13% of a sample with 2 million to 2.5 million clones, more than 90% of them seen once. The sequencing sample was made of naive CD4+ T cells sorted from blood. The subset denotes: CD45RA+ positively selected. The source of these receptors is a man aged 18 to 29 in good health.

The chain carries TRBV4-3 and TRBJ2-1, with 10 bases aligning to TRBD2. Per the germline V gene, CDR1 is LGHNA and CDR2 is YSLEER. Trimming removed 2 bases from V and 4 bases from J; junction bases left unmatched: 5. The CDR3 covers 16 residues. CDR3 coding DNA: TGCGCCAGCAGCCAACGAACTAGCGGGACTTACAATGAGCAGTTCTTC. The encoded protein is CASSQRTSGTYNEQFF.

This clone was recorded once. The J gene is TRBJ1-6, the V gene TRBV21-1; the table gives TRBD1 as D, unverified against the DNA. TRBV21-1 is given as a pseudogene. This CDR3 has 15 residues. As DNA, the CDR3 is TGTGCCAGCACCGCCAACAGGGGCGCGAATTCACCCCTCCACTTT. It codes for CASTANRGANSPLHF.

The chain carries TRBV7-9 and TRBJ1-2, with 7 bases that match TRBD1. The germline gives CDR1 SEHNR, CDR2 FQNEAQ (reference sequence). The ends lost 5 bases at V and 3 bases at J; junction bases unmatched: 6. The CDR3 is 14 residues long. CDR3 in DNA: TGTGCCAGCAGCCAAACGACAGGGCACTATGGCTACACCTTC. It translates to CASSQTTGHYGYTF.

About this clone itself: At the DNA level, this CDR3 is encoded by other sequences in the same sample as well. The chain employs TRBV19 and TRBJ2-5; D is tentatively TRBD1 or TRBD2 (5 bases each). The germline CDR1 and CDR2 sequences are LNHDA and SQIVND (reference sequence). V lost 4 bases and J 2 bases, leaving 8 bases between the germline ends. The CDR3 contains 13 residues. In nucleotides, the CDR3 is TGTGCCAGTAGTACCGGGGCTCAAGAGACCCAGTACTTC. Protein: CASSTGAQETQYF.

The rearrangement uses TRBV9 and TRBJ1-3; D is ambiguous. The CDR3 covers 17 residues. V was cut by 0 bases and J by 4 bases, with 17 bases left in between. CDR1 is SGDLS and CDR2 is YYNGEE in the germline V gene. For the CDR3, the DNA is TGTGCCAGCAGCGTAGAGGCGGCACCTCCCCGAGGAAACACCATATATTTT. As protein: CASSVEAAPPRGNTIYF.

The chain joins TRBV30 to TRBJ1-2; unclear D gene. V shed 3 bases and J shed 4 bases, with 12 bases lying between them. Germline values: CDR1 GTSNPN, CDR2 SVGIG (reference sequence). The CDR3 spans 13 residues. In DNA form, the CDR3 reads TGTGCCTGGAGCAAGGGCGGAATCTATGGCTACACCTTC. Amino acid sequence: CAWSKGGIYGYTF. The full variable domain, completed using reference TRBV30 and TRBJ1-2, is SQTIHQWPATLVQPVGSPLSLECTVEGTSNPNLYWYRQAAGRGLQLLFYSVGIGQISSEVPQNLSASRPQDRQFILSSKKLLLSDSGFYLCAWSKGGIYGYTFGSGTRLTVV.

As to this clone: The identical CDR3 is also encoded by other nucleotide sequences in the sample. The genes are TRBV7-9 and TRBJ2-7; D might be TRBD1 or TRBD2, each matching 5 bases. CDR3 length equals 14 residues. Germline lookup yields CDR1 SEHNR and CDR2 FQNEAQ (reference sequence). With 5 bases removed from V and 4 bases from J, the gap between germline ends came to 15 bases. This CDR3 reads CASSPGTGVYEQYF. In DNA form, the CDR3 reads TGTGCCAGCAGCCCCGGGACGGGTGTTTACGAGCAGTACTTC.

This chain links TRBV4-3 with TRBJ2-3, with a weak D call TRBD2 (6 bases). There are 16 residues in the CDR3. Germline CDR1 LGHNA, CDR2 YSLEER. Trimming left V 0 bases short and J 6 bases short, with 16 bases between. CDR3 coding DNA: TGCGCCAGCAGCCAAGACCCGACTAGGGTTGCGGATACGCAGTATTTT. Its protein product is CASSQDPTRVADTQYF.

The chain carries TRBV9 and TRBJ1-4, with TRBD1 matching 7 bases. The CDR3 spans 14 residues. J gave up 6 bases and V 3 bases, and 5 bases lay outside the gene matches. In germline, CDR1 is SGDLS, CDR2 YYNGEE. The CDR3 DNA reads as TGTGCCAGCAGCGGGGGACAGACCCATGAAAAACTGTTTTTT. Translated, it gives CASSGGQTHEKLFF.

About this clone: Other DNA sequences in this specimen translate into the identical CDR3. The rearrangement uses TRBV10-3 and TRBJ1-1; D is perhaps TRBD1 (5 bases). Per germline, CDR1 ENHRY and CDR2 SYGVKD. CDR3 length: 14 amino acids. V was shortened by 3 bases and J by 4 bases, with 12 bases between the two germline ends. The CDR3 here is CAISESPGGTEAFF. CDR3 in DNA: TGTGCCATCAGTGAATCGCCCGGGGGCACTGAAGCTTTCTTT.

The chain links TRBV28 to TRBJ1-2; D unresolved. The CDR3 is 15 amino acids. The V gene's germline CDR1 is MDHEN and CDR2 SYDVKM. V lost 3 bases to trimming and J lost 4 bases, with 15 bases between them. The CDR3 sequence: CASSLYQKTAYGYTF. In DNA form, the CDR3 reads TGTGCCAGCAGTTTGTACCAAAAGACGGCCTATGGCTACACCTTC.

The rearrangement uses TRBV28 and TRBJ1-6; tentatively, D is TRBD1 (6 bases). Germline V gives CDR1 MDHEN, CDR2 SYDVKM. The CDR3 is made up of 15 amino acids. V gave up 4 bases and J gave up 11 bases, with 18 bases separating them. The CDR3 loop is CASSSPQGLLAPLHF. The CDR3, as DNA: TGTGCCAGCAGTTCCCCACAGGGTTTACTAGCACCCCTCCACTTT.

The chain has TRBV19 and TRBJ1-2; the D gene is possibly TRBD1 (5 bases). Trimming pared 3 bases from V and 4 bases from J, leaving 18 bases between. The CDR3 length is 16 residues. Germline lookup yields CDR1 LNHDA and CDR2 SQIVND (reference sequence). CDR3 protein: CASSILGDSVGYGYTF. CDR3 bases: TGTGCCAGTAGTATTTTAGGTGACAGTGTCGGCTATGGCTACACCTTC.

The rearrangement joins TRBV6-1 to TRBJ1-1; D gene ambiguous. The germline V gene has CDR1 MNHNS and CDR2 SASEGT. V was pared by 11 bases and J by 8 bases, with 24 bases between. The CDR3 is 14 amino acids. The CDR3 loop is CAGCSATTAPEAFF. The CDR3 DNA sequence: TGTGCCGGCTGCTCGGCTACCACTGCGCCAGAAGCTTTCTTT.

CDR3 residues: CAWTLPGGGTIEAFF. As DNA, the CDR3 is TGTGCCTGGACCCTACCAGGGGGGGGAACAATTGAAGCTTTCTTT. J is TRBJ1-1 and V is TRBV30, with TRBD1 matching 7 bases. This CDR3 has 15 residues. Germline V lookup: CDR1 GTSNPN, CDR2 SVGIG (reference sequence). Germline trimming cut 4 bases from V and 7 bases from J; bases unmatched to any gene: 15.

This sequence joins TRBV29-1 and TRBJ2-1; D possibly corresponds to TRBD1 (6 bases). The CDR3 sequence is 15 residues long. V was pared by 4 bases and J by 3 bases, with 16 bases between. Germline CDR1 reads SQVTM; CDR2 reads ANQGSEA. Here the CDR3 reads CSVVPGVHNYNEQFF. CDR3 coding DNA: TGCAGCGTTGTACCAGGGGTGCATAACTACAATGAGCAGTTCTTC.

This chain joins TRBV5-6 and TRBJ2-3; D unclear. Trimming took 6 bases from V and 2 from J, leaving 19 bases between them. The CDR3 is made up of 16 amino acids. The V gene's germline CDR1 is SGHDT and CDR2 YYEEEE. CDR3 in amino acids: CASKSPRWGSTDTQYF. For the CDR3, the DNA is TGTGCCAGCAAGTCCCCTCGCTGGGGTTCCACAGATACGCAGTATTTT.

The rearrangement uses TRBV4-1 and TRBJ2-7; D is perhaps TRBD2 (6 bases). The CDR3 sequence is 17 residues long. Germline V lookup: CDR1 MGHRA, CDR2 YSYEKL. Trimming cost V 3 bases and J 0 bases, with 18 bases left between them. CDR3: CASSHGSFGTASYEQYF. In DNA, the CDR3 is TGCGCCAGCAGCCACGGTAGCTTTGGGACTGCCTCCTACGAGCAGTACTTC.